A single sample is the source of the 10 T cell receptor beta chains below, sequenced in a study of cytomegalovirus exposure and HLA in healthy donors. This PCR relied on a set of 60 Vbeta primers and 13 Jbeta primers. The method was immunoSEQ multiplex PCR; TCRdb's version includes in-frame clones alone and lacks a portion of them. Here the sample spans some 160,000 clones, around four fifths being singletons. Input material: PBMCs. The receptors stem from a boy aged 2 to 10 in good health and CMV-seronegative.

The chain has TRBV11-2 and TRBJ2-7, with TRBD1 identical over 7 bases. This CDR3 is 15 amino acids long. The ends lost 2 bases at V and 3 bases at J; junction bases unmatched: 7. Germline CDR1 SGHAT, CDR2 FQNNGV. As DNA, the CDR3 is TGTGCCAGCAGCTTATCGTTCTCAGGGGGCTACGAGCAGTACTTC. As protein: CASSLSFSGGYEQYF. Using reference TRBV11-2 and TRBJ2-7 for the parts outside the CDR3, the full variable domain is EAGVAQSPRYKIIEKRQSVAFWCNPISGHATLYWYQQILGQGPKLLIQFQNNGVVDDSQLPKDRFSAERLKGVDSTLKIQPAKLEDSAVYLCASSLSFSGGYEQYFGPGTRLTVT.

The chain carries TRBV7-3 and TRBJ2-5; TRBD1 might be the D (6 bases). Trimming stripped 5 bases from V and 2 bases from J, with 24 bases between. The germline gives CDR1 SGHTA, CDR2 FQGTGA. This CDR3 has 18 amino acids. CDR3 bases: TGTGCCAGCAGCCCACAGGGTAGTGGGAAGACTATTCAAGAGACCCAGTACTTC. Translating gives CASSPQGSGKTIQETQYF. Full variable domain (outside the CDR3, taken from reference TRBV7-3 and TRBJ2-5): GAGVSQTPSNKVTEKGKYVELRCDPISGHTALYWYRQSLGQGPEFLIYFQGTGAADDSGLPNDRFFAVRPEGSVSTLKIQRTERGDSAVYLCASSPQGSGKTIQETQYFGPGTRLLVL.

The chain joins TRBV11-1 to TRBJ1-1; D perhaps matches TRBD1 (5 bases). Trimming removed 0 bases at V and 4 bases at J, with 6 bases between. The germline V gene has CDR1 SGHAT and CDR2 FQDESV (reference sequence). CDR3 length: 13 residues. As DNA, the CDR3 is TGTGCCAGCAGCTTAGCAGGGGTCACTGAAGCTTTCTTT. Translated: CASSLAGVTEAFF.

The chain has TRBV19 and TRBJ1-1, with a possible D match to TRBD1 (5 bases). The V end lost 3 bases, the J end lost 4 bases, and 6 bases lay between the germline ends. From germline, CDR1 is LNHDA and CDR2 SQIVND (reference sequence). The CDR3 is 12 residues long. The CDR3 protein is CASSMGGTEAFF. As DNA, the CDR3 is TGTGCCAGTAGTATGGGGGGCACTGAAGCTTTCTTT. Looking up the rest from reference TRBV19 and TRBJ1-1 gives the full variable domain: DGGITQSPKYLFRKEGQNVTLSCEQNLNHDAMYWYRQDPGQGLRLIYYSQIVNDFQKGDIAEGYSVSREKKESFPLTVTSAQKNPTAFYLCASSMGGTEAFFGQGTRLTVV.

The chain employs TRBV6-5 and TRBJ1-5; D is unclear. Trimming left V 0 bases short and J 2 bases short, with 8 bases between. There are 15 residues in the CDR3. Germline values: CDR1 MNHEY, CDR2 SVGAGI. Here the CDR3 reads CASSYSHGGNQPQHF. The CDR3 region has the DNA TGTGCCAGCAGTTACTCCCACGGGGGCAATCAGCCCCAGCATTTT.

This clone was seen just once. The chain uses TRBV9 and TRBJ2-7; D remains unclear. CDR1 is SGDLS and CDR2 is YYNGEE in the germline V gene. V was clipped by 4 bases and J by 2 bases, with 7 bases between them. The CDR3 is made up of 12 amino acids. The CDR3 region has the DNA TGTGCCAGCAGCCTAGGTACCTACGAGCAGTACTTC. Amino acids: CASSLGTYEQYF.

This sequence joins TRBV11-3 and TRBJ2-2; maybe TRBD2 (5 bases). The V gene lost 8 bases and the J gene lost 0 bases, with 10 bases spanning the gap. There are 14 residues in the CDR3. The germline V gene has CDR1 SGHNT and CDR2 YENEEA. The CDR3 nucleotides read TGTGCCAGCCTAGCCGGACCGAACACCGGGGAGCTGTTTTTT. Its protein is CASLAGPNTGELFF.

The chain joins TRBV10-3 to TRBJ1-1, with TRBD1 matching over 8 bases. From germline, CDR1 is ENHRY and CDR2 SYGVKD. The CDR3 sequence is 16 residues long. J gave up 0 bases and V 10 bases, and 13 bases lay outside the gene matches. CDR3 bases: TGTGCCACAGGAGGACAGGGAATAAACATGAACACTGAAGCTTTCTTT. This translates into CATGGQGINMNTEAFF.

This chain links TRBV15 with TRBJ2-5, with 7 bases identical to TRBD1. The end of the DNA is better explained by TRBJ2-7, so the J call may be wrong. Germline values: CDR1 LNHNV, CDR2 YYDKDF (reference sequence). This CDR3 is built from 17 residues. Here the CDR3 reads CATSRDVGTVTIYEQYF. The CDR3 region has the DNA TGTGCCACCAGCAGAGATGTCGGGACAGTGACCATCTACGAGCAGTACTTC.

The rearrangement links TRBV6-5 to TRBJ2-2; TRBD1 matches 10 bases. Per the germline V gene, CDR1 is MNHEY and CDR2 is SVGAGI. CDR3 size: 15 residues. V trimming: 6 bases; J trimming: 6 bases; junction bases outside the gene matches: 7. The CDR3 sequence is CASRGQGRRSGELFF. CDR3 bases: TGTGCCAGCAGGGGACAGGGGAGAAGGTCCGGGGAGCTGTTTTTT.